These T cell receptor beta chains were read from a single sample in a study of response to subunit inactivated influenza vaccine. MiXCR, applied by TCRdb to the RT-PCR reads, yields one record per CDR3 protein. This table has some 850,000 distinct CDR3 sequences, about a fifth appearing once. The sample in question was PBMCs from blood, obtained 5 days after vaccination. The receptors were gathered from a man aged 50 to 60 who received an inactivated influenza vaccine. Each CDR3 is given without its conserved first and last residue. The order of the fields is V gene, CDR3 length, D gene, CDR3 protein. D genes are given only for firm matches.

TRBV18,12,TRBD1,ASSPRDRAPEQY
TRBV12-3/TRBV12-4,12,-,ASSLNWRSNEQF
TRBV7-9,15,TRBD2,ASSLASYRREGNIQY
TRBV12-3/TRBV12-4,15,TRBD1,ASSSKWDRGRGYEQY
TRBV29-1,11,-,SVARGQDQPQH
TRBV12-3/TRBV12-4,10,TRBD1,ASSYPGGGYT
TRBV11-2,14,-,ASSSRDGTMNTEAF
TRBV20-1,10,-,SAKQGDRGAF
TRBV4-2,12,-,ASSPDWTEETQY
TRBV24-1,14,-,ATSDPTSGYTDTQY